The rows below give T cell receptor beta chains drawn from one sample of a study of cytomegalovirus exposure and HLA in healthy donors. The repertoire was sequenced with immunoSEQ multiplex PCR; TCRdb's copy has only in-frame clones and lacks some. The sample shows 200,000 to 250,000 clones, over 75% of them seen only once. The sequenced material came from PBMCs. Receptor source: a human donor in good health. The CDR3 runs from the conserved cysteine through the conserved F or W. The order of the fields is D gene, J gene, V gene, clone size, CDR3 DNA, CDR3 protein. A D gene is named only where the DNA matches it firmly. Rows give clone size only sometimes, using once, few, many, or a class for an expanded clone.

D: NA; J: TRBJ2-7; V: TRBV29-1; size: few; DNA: TGCAGCGCCGCGACAGGCCCCTACGAGCAGTACTTC; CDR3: CSAATGPYEQYF
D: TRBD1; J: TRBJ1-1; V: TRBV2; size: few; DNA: TGTGCCAGCAGTGATTTGGCAGGGGGCGGCTTATCCGGAACAGGGGGCGCATTGGACACTGAAGCTTTCTTT; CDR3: CASSDLAGGGLSGTGGALDTEAFF
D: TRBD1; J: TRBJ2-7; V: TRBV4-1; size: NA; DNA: TGCGCCAGCAGCCGACAGGGGGCCTCCTACGAGCAGTACTTC; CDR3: CASSRQGASYEQYF
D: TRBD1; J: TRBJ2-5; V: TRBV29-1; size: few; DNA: TGCAGCGTTGAAGCAATACAGACAGGGGGCACAGAGACCCAGTACTTC; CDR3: CSVEAIQTGGTETQYF
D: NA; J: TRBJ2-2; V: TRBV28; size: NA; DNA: TGTGCCAGCAGCGGTTTCGCCGGGGAGCTGTTTTTT; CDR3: CASSGFAGELFF
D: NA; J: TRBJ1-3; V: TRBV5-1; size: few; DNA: TGCGCCAGCAGCTTTAGAGGGCCAGGAAACACCATATATTTT; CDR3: CASSFRGPGNTIYF
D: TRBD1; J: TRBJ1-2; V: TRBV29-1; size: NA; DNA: TGCAGCGTTGGGACAGGGCATAACTATGGCTACACCTTC; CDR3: CSVGTGHNYGYTF
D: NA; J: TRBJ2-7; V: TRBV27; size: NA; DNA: TGTGCCAGCAGTTCCATCTCCCTAACCGGGACATACGAGCAGTACTTC; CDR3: CASSSISLTGTYEQYF
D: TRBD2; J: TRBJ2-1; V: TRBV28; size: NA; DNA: TGTGCCAGCACCCCACCACTAGCGGGAGGGCTCAATGAGCAGTTCTTC; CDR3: CASTPPLAGGLNEQFF
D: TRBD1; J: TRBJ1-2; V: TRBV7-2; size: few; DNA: TGTGCCAGCAGCGCCGACAGGGGCTATGGCTACACCTTC; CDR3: CASSADRGYGYTF
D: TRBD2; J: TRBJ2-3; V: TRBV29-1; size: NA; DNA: TGCAGCGTTGAAGATGTGGGACTAGCGGGAGGGCAATATACGCAGTATTTT; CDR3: CSVEDVGLAGGQYTQYF
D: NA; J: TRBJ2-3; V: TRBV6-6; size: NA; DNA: TGTGCCAGCAGTTACCCTGGACTCACAGATACGCAGTATTTT; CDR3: CASSYPGLTDTQYF
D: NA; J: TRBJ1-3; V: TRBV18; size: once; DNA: TGTGCCAGCTCACCAAGGACGGGGAACTCTGGAAACACCATATATTTT; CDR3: CASSPRTGNSGNTIYF
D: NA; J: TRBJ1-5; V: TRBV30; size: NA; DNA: TGTGCCTGGAGGGCTACCTCGGGTAATCAGCCCCAGCATTTT; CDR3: CAWRATSGNQPQHF
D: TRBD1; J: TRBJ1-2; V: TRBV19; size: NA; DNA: TGTGCCAGTAGTTCGTTAGGGGGCCCCAACTATGGCTACACCTTC; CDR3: CASSSLGGPNYGYTF
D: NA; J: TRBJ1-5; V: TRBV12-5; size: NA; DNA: TGTGCTAGTGGTACAGGACAGCCCAATCAGCCCCAGCATTTT; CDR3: CASGTGQPNQPQHF
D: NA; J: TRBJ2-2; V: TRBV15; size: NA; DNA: TGTGCCACCAGCAACAGGAACACCGGGGAGCTGTTTTTT; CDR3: CATSNRNTGELFF
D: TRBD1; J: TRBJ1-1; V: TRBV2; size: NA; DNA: TGTGCCAGCAGTTTTGACAGGGACACTGAAGCTTTCTTT; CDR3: CASSFDRDTEAFF
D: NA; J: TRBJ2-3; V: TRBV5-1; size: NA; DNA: TGCGCCAGCAGCTTGGGACATAGCGTGGATACGCAGTATTTT; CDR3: CASSLGHSVDTQYF
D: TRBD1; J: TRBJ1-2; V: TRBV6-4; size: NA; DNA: TGTGCCAGCAGTGCAGAGACAGGGAGCTATGGCTACACCTTC; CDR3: CASSAETGSYGYTF
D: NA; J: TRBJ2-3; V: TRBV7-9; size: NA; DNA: TGTGCCAGCAGCTCCCGACTAACCACAGATACGCAGTATTTT; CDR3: CASSSRLTTDTQYF
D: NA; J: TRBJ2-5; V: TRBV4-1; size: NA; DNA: TGCGCCAGCAGCCAAGGATGGAGTGGAGGGGAGACCCAGTACTTC; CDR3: CASSQGWSGGETQYF
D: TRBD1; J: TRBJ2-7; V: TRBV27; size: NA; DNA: TGTGCCAGCAGTCAAAGACCGGGACAGAAGCTCGAGCAGTACTTC; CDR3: CASSQRPGQKLEQYF
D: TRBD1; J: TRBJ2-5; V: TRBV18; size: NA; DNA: TGTGCCAGCTCACTATCCGGGACAGCCAAAGAGACCCAGTACTTC; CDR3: CASSLSGTAKETQYF
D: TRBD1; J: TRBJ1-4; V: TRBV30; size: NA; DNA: TGTGCCTGGGACAGGGGTGTGACTAATGAAAAACTGTTTTTT; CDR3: CAWDRGVTNEKLFF
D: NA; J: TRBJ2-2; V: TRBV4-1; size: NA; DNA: TGCGCCAGCAGCCATCCGGACGGGGATGACACCGGGGAGCTGTTTTTT; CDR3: CASSHPDGDDTGELFF
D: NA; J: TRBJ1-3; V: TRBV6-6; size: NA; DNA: TGTGCCAGCAGGGGCCGGGACTCTGGAAACACCATATATTTT; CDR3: CASRGRDSGNTIYF
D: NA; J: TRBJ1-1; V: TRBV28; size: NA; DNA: TGTGCCAGCAGTTTAGGGGGGGTGGCGAACACTGAAGCTTTCTTT; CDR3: CASSLGGVANTEAFF
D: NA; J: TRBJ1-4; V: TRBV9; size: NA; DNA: TGTGCCAGCAGCGTAGAGGGGCGGACTAATGAAAAACTGTTTTTT; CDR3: CASSVEGRTNEKLFF
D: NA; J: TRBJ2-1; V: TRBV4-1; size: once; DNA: TGCGCCAGCAGCCAAGGGGCTTGGTTTCGGCTTGACAATGAGCAGTTCTTC; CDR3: CASSQGAWFRLDNEQFF